A selection of T cell receptor beta chains follows, all from one sample in a study of shared clonotypes between healthy human individuals. Generated by immunoSEQ multiplex PCR, the TCRdb table keeps only in-frame clones and is missing some. Among around 550,000 clones listed, approximately 95% were seen once. The specimen was naive CD4+ T cells sorted from blood. These receptors were collected from a woman aged 25-40 years in good health. The CDR3 runs from the conserved cysteine through the conserved F or W. D genes are given only for firm matches. Clone size, where shown, is once, few, many, or a class for clones that have expanded.

V gene: TRBV2
clone size: once
J gene: TRBJ1-4
D gene: .
CDR3 DNA: TGTGCCAGCAGTGAAATTCAGGGCGGGGAAAAACTGTTTTTT
CDR3 protein: CASSEIQGGEKLFF

V gene: TRBV6-1
clone size: .
J gene: TRBJ2-1
D gene: TRBD2
CDR3 DNA: TGTGCCAGCGTCAGGGCAGCGGGAGTTTACAATGAGCAGTTCTTC
CDR3 protein: CASVRAAGVYNEQFF

V gene: TRBV28
clone size: .
J gene: TRBJ1-2
D gene: TRBD1
CDR3 DNA: TGTGCCAGCAGTCCACAGGGGAACTATGGCTACACCTTC
CDR3 protein: CASSPQGNYGYTF

V gene: TRBV18
clone size: .
J gene: TRBJ1-3
D gene: TRBD1
CDR3 DNA: TGTGCCAGCTCACCCCCGACAGGGGTATCTGGAAACACCATATATTTT
CDR3 protein: CASSPPTGVSGNTIYF

V gene: TRBV6-5
clone size: .
J gene: TRBJ2-5
D gene: .
CDR3 DNA: TGTGCCAGCAGTTACAATGGCGGGGAGACCCAGTACTTC
CDR3 protein: CASSYNGGETQYF

V gene: TRBV9
clone size: once
J gene: TRBJ2-1
D gene: .
CDR3 DNA: TGTGCCAGCAGCGTAGCGGGGCCGAAAAGCCCCGATCAGTTCTTC
CDR3 protein: CASSVAGPKSPDQFF

V gene: TRBV28
clone size: .
J gene: TRBJ2-7
D gene: TRBD1
CDR3 DNA: TGTGCCAGCAGCCTTGACAGGGTACTCTACGAGCAGTACTTC
CDR3 protein: CASSLDRVLYEQYF

V gene: TRBV7-8
clone size: .
J gene: TRBJ2-7
D gene: .
CDR3 DNA: TGTGCCAGCAGCTTATCCCCCCCGGACGAGCAGTACTTC
CDR3 protein: CASSLSPPDEQYF

V gene: TRBV28
clone size: .
J gene: TRBJ2-5
D gene: .
CDR3 DNA: TGTGCCAGCATTAGGGGCCGGGGAGAGACCCAGTACTTC
CDR3 protein: CASIRGRGETQYF

V gene: TRBV10-1
clone size: .
J gene: TRBJ2-7
D gene: TRBD2
CDR3 DNA: TGCGCCAGCAGTGATAAGGGACTAGCCTATGGGCAGTACTTC
CDR3 protein: CASSDKGLAYGQYF

V gene: TRBV5-1
clone size: .
J gene: TRBJ2-5
D gene: .
CDR3 DNA: TGCGCCAGCCGGCGCGGCCAAGAGACCCAGTACTTC
CDR3 protein: CASRRGQETQYF

V gene: TRBV6-1
clone size: .
J gene: TRBJ2-7
D gene: .
CDR3 DNA: TGTGCCAGCAGTGAAGGAATCGGTTCCTACGAGCAGTACTTC
CDR3 protein: CASSEGIGSYEQYF

V gene: TRBV19
clone size: .
J gene: TRBJ2-7
D gene: .
CDR3 DNA: TGTGCCAGTGGTGGGGCGTCCAACGAGCAGTACTTC
CDR3 protein: CASGGASNEQYF

V gene: TRBV28
clone size: .
J gene: TRBJ2-7
D gene: TRBD2
CDR3 DNA: TGTGCCAGCAGTTTCCGGCTAGCGGACTACGAGCAGTACTTC
CDR3 protein: CASSFRLADYEQYF

V gene: TRBV18
clone size: .
J gene: TRBJ2-5
D gene: TRBD2
CDR3 DNA: TGTGCCAGCTCCCTCTCGGACGGGGGGAAGACCCAGTACTTC
CDR3 protein: CASSLSDGGKTQYF

V gene: TRBV11-2
clone size: .
J gene: TRBJ1-1
D gene: .
CDR3 DNA: TGTGCCAGCAGCTTAGATCAGGGGAACACTGAAGCTTTCTTT
CDR3 protein: CASSLDQGNTEAFF

V gene: TRBV5-4
clone size: .
J gene: TRBJ2-7
D gene: TRBD2
CDR3 DNA: TGTGCCAGCAGTTCCGGGACTAGCGTTTACGAGCAGTACTTC
CDR3 protein: CASSSGTSVYEQYF

V gene: TRBV5-1
clone size: .
J gene: TRBJ1-1
D gene: TRBD1
CDR3 DNA: TGCGCCAGCAGCTCGGGACAGGTAAACACTGAAGCTTTCTTT
CDR3 protein: CASSSGQVNTEAFF

V gene: TRBV30
clone size: .
J gene: TRBJ1-2
D gene: .
CDR3 DNA: TGTGCCTGGAGTGTACGAGGACAGCCATACTATGGCTACACCTTC
CDR3 protein: CAWSVRGQPYYGYTF

V gene: TRBV4-1
clone size: once
J gene: TRBJ2-1
D gene: .
CDR3 DNA: TGCGCCAGCAGCCGAAGGAACAATGAGCAGTTCTTC
CDR3 protein: CASSRRNNEQFF

V gene: TRBV7-6
clone size: .
J gene: TRBJ1-5
D gene: .
CDR3 DNA: TGTGCCAGCAGCTTAGAGGCGGCAGGGCTCAATCAGCCCCAGCATTTT
CDR3 protein: CASSLEAAGLNQPQHF

V gene: TRBV5-1
clone size: .
J gene: TRBJ2-5
D gene: TRBD2
CDR3 DNA: TGCGCCAGCAGCTCATCACTAGCGGGAGGGGTAGAGACCCAGTACTTC
CDR3 protein: CASSSSLAGGVETQYF

V gene: TRBV6-1
clone size: few
J gene: TRBJ1-5
D gene: TRBD1
CDR3 DNA: TGTGCCAGCAGTGTACGGGACAGACCGAATCAGCCCCAGCATTTT
CDR3 protein: CASSVRDRPNQPQHF

V gene: TRBV19
clone size: .
J gene: TRBJ1-5
D gene: TRBD1
CDR3 DNA: TGTGCCAGTACCCCGGGACAGGGTTTTAATCAGCCCCAGCATTTT
CDR3 protein: CASTPGQGFNQPQHF

V gene: TRBV11-1
clone size: .
J gene: TRBJ1-1
D gene: TRBD1
CDR3 DNA: TGTGCCAGCAGCCTGGGACAGACGATGAACACTGAAGCTTTCTTT
CDR3 protein: CASSLGQTMNTEAFF

V gene: TRBV5-1
clone size: .
J gene: TRBJ2-7
D gene: .
CDR3 DNA: TGCGCCAGCAGCTTGGTCTCAGATCCCACCTCTTCCTACGAGCAGTACTTC
CDR3 protein: CASSLVSDPTSSYEQYF

V gene: TRBV4-2
clone size: .
J gene: TRBJ2-7
D gene: TRBD1
CDR3 DNA: TGTGCCAGCAGCCAAACGGACAGGGGGGGCGACGAGCAGTACTTC
CDR3 protein: CASSQTDRGGDEQYF

V gene: TRBV2
clone size: .
J gene: TRBJ1-5
D gene: .
CDR3 DNA: TGTGCCAGCAGTGGGGGGCGGAACGATCAGCCCCAGCATTTT
CDR3 protein: CASSGGRNDQPQHF

V gene: TRBV6-5
clone size: .
J gene: TRBJ2-7
D gene: .
CDR3 DNA: TGTGCCAGCAGCAAGGACAGCCCTCCCCTCTACGAGCAGTACTTC
CDR3 protein: CASSKDSPPLYEQYF

V gene: TRBV10-3
clone size: few
J gene: TRBJ2-7
D gene: TRBD1
CDR3 DNA: TGTGCCATTGGACAGGTCTACGAGCAGTACTTC
CDR3 protein: CAIGQVYEQYF

V gene: TRBV2
clone size: .
J gene: TRBJ1-1
D gene: .
CDR3 DNA: TGTGTCCAGCAGTTTGCCGGGACGTACTTGGGTGAAGCTTTCTTT
CDR3 protein: CVQQFAGTYLGEAFF

V gene: TRBV19
clone size: .
J gene: TRBJ2-7
D gene: .
CDR3 DNA: TGTGCCAGTAGTATAGTAAGCAGGGGCGAGCAGTACTTC
CDR3 protein: CASSIVSRGEQYF

V gene: TRBV18
clone size: .
J gene: TRBJ1-2
D gene: .
CDR3 DNA: TGTGCCAGCTCAACAGCGGGGGCTAACTATGGCTACACCTTC
CDR3 protein: CASSTAGANYGYTF

V gene: TRBV6-1
clone size: .
J gene: TRBJ2-5
D gene: TRBD2
CDR3 DNA: TGTGCCAGCAAGGTTAGCGGGAGGGCCCGGGCCCAGTACTTC
CDR3 protein: CASKVSGRARAQYF

V gene: TRBV28
clone size: .
J gene: TRBJ2-7
D gene: .
CDR3 DNA: TGTGCCAGCAGTCGGACAGCCATAAGCTCCTACGAGCAGTACTTC
CDR3 protein: CASSRTAISSYEQYF

V gene: TRBV6-5
clone size: .
J gene: TRBJ1-4
D gene: TRBD1
CDR3 DNA: TGTGCCAGCAGTACTGACAGGGGTAATGAAAAACTGTTTTTT
CDR3 protein: CASSTDRGNEKLFF